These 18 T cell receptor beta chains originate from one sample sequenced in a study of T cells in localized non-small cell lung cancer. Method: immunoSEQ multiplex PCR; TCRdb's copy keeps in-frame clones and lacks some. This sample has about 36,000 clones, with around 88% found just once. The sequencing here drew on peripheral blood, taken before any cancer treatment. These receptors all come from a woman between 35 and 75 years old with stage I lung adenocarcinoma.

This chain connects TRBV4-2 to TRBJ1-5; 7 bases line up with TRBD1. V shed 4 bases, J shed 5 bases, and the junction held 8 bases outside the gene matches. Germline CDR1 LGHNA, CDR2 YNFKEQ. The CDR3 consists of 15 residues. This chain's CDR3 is CASSPQGQTDQPQHF. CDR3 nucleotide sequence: TGTGCCAGCAGCCCCCAGGGACAGACCGATCAGCCCCAGCATTTT.

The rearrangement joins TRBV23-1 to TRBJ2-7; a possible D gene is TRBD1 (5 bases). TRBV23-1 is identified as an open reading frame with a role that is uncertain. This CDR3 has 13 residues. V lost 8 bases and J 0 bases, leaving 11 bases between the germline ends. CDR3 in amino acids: CASPTESSYEQYF. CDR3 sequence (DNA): TGCGCCAGCCCGACAGAGAGCTCCTACGAGCAGTACTTC.

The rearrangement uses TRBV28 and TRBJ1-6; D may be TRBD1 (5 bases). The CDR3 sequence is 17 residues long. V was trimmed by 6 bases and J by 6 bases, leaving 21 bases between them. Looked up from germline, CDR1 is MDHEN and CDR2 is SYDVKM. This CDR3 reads CASSTKALGRSNSPLHF. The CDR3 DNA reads TGTGCCAGCAGCACGAAAGCATTGGGACGGTCTAATTCACCCCTCCACTTT.

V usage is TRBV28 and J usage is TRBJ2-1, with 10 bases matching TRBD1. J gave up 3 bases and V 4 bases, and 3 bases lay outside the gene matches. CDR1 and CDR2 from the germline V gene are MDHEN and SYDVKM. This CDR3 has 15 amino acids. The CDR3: CASSSWTGGYNEQFF. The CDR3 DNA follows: TGTGCCAGCAGTTCTTGGACAGGGGGCTACAATGAGCAGTTCTTC. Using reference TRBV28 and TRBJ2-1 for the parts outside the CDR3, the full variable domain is DVKVTQSSRYLVKRTGEKVFLECVQDMDHENMFWYRQDPGLGLRLIYFSYDVKMKEKGDIPEGYSVSREKKERFSLILESASTNQTSMYLCASSSWTGGYNEQFFGPGTRLTVL.

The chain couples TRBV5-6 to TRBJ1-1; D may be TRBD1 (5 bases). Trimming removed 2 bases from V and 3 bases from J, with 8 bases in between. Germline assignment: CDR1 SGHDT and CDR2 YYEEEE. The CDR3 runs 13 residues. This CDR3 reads CASSFQGHTEAFF. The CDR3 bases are TGTGCCAGCAGCTTCCAGGGACACACTGAAGCTTTCTTT.

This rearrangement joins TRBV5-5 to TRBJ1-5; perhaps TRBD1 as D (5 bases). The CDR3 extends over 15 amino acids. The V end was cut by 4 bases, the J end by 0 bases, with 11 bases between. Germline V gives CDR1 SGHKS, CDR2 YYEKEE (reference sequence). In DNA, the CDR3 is TGTGCCAGCAGCGAGGACAACTATAGCAATCAGCCCCAGCATTTT. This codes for CASSEDNYSNQPQHF.

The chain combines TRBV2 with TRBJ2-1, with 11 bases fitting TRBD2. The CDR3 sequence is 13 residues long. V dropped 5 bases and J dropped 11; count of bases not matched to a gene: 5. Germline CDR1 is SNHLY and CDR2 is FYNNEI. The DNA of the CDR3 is TGTGCCAGCAGTCAGACTAGCGGGGAAAAGCAGTTCTTC. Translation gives CASSQTSGEKQFF.

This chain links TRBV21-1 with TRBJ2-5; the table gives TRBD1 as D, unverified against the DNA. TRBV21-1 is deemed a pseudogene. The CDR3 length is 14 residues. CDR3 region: CASRGHHWKETQYF. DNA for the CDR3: TGTGCCAGCAGGGGACATCATTGGAAAGAGACCCAGTACTTC.

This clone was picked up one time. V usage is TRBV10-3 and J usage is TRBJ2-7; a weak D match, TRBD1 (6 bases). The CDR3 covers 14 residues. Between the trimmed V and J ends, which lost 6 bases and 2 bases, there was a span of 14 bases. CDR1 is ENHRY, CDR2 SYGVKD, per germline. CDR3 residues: CAISPGTRTYEQYF. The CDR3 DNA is TGTGCCATCAGCCCCGGGACACGGACCTACGAGCAGTACTTC.

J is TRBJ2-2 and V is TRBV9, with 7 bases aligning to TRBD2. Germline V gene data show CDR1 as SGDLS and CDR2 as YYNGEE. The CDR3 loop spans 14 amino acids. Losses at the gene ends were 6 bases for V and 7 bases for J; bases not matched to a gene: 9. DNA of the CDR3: TGTGCCAGCAAGAGCGGGGTTTCCGACGGGGAGCTGTTTTTT. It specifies CASKSGVSDGELFF.

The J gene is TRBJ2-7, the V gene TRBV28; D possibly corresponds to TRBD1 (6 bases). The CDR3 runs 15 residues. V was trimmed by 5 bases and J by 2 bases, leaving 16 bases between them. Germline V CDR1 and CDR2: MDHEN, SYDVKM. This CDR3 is CASSPIDRLTYEQYF. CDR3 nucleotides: TGTGCCAGCAGTCCCATTGACAGGCTAACCTACGAGCAGTACTTC.

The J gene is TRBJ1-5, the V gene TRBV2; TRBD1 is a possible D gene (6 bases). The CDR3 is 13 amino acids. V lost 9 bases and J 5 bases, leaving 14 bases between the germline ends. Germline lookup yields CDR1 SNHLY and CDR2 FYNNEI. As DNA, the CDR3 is TGTGCCAGTTCCGACAGGCCTGATCAGCCCCAGCATTTT. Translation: CASSDRPDQPQHF.

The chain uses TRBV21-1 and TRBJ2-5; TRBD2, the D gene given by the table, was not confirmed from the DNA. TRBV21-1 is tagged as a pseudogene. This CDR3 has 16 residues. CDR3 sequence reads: CASSSHRGDGKETQYF. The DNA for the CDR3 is TGTGCCAGCAGCAGCCATCGGGGGGACGGAAAAGAGACCCAGTACTTC.

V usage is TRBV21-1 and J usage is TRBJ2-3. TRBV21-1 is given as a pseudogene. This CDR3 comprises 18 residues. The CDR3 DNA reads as TGTGCCAGCAGCAAAGGTGGGTCGGCCGGACCGGGCACAGATACGCAGTATTTT. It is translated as CASSKGGSAGPGTDTQYF.

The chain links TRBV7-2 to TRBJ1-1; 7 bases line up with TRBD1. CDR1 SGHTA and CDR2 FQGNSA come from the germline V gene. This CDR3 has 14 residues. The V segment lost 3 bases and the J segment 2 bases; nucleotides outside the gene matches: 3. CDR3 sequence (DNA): TGTGCCAGCAGCTTGAACAGGGGAAACACTGAAGCTTTCTTT. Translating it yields CASSLNRGNTEAFF.

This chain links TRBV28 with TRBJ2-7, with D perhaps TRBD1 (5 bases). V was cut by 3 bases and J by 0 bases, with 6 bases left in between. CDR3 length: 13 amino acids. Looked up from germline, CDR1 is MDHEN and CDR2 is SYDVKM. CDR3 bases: TGTGCCAGCAGTTTGGGGCTCTCCTACGAGCAGTACTTC. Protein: CASSLGLSYEQYF.

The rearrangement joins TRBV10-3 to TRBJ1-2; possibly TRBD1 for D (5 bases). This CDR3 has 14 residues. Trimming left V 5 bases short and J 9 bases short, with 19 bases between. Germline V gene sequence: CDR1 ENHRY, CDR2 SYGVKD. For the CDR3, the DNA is TGTGCCATCAGTAATCGGGACCACCTCTCGAGCTACACCTTC. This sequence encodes CAISNRDHLSSYTF.

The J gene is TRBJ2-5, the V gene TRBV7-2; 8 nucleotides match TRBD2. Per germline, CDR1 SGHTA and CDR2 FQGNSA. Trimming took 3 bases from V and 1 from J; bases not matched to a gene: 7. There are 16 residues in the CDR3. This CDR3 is CASSFRQRGPQETQYF. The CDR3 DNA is TGTGCCAGCAGCTTTAGGCAGCGGGGGCCCCAAGAGACCCAGTACTTC. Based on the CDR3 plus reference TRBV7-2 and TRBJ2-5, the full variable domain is GAGVSQSPSNKVTEKGKDVELRCDPISGHTALYWYRQSLGQGLEFLIYFQGNSAPDKSGLPSDRFSAERTGGSVSTLTIQRTQQEDSAVYLCASSFRQRGPQETQYFGPGTRLLVL.